These 10 T cell receptor beta chains were sequenced from one sample in a study of T cell responses to AZD1222 COVID-19 vaccine. Only in-frame clones appear in the TCRdb table, and some are missing; sequencing was by immunoSEQ multiplex PCR. This table holds more than 150,000 clones, about 90% found once. Sequencing was performed on peripheral blood, taken on day 0 of AZD1222 vaccination. Receptors were obtained from an adult in good health.

The gene calls are TRBV5-6 and TRBJ1-2, with D possibly being TRBD1 (6 bases). V shed 0 bases and J shed 7 bases, with 10 bases lying between them. The CDR3 loop spans 13 amino acids. From germline, CDR1 is SGHDT and CDR2 YYEEEE. The CDR3 sequence is CASSLAGAAGYTF. The CDR3 DNA sequence: TGTGCCAGCAGCTTGGCAGGGGCGGCTGGCTACACCTTC.

This clone came up once. This chain connects TRBV27 to TRBJ2-5; D may correspond to TRBD1 or TRBD2 (5 bases each). The CDR3 loop spans 14 amino acids. Trimming pared 1 base from V and 5 bases from J, leaving 11 bases between. Germline V gene lookup returns CDR1 MNHEY and CDR2 SMNVEV (reference sequence). CDR3 region: CASSLYGATETQYF. The CDR3 region has the DNA TGTGCCAGCAGTTTATACGGGGCAACGGAGACCCAGTACTTC.

The chain uses TRBV6-5 and TRBJ1-2; 9 positions match TRBD1. The CDR3 extends over 13 amino acids. V shed 4 bases, J shed 6 bases, and the junction held 3 bases outside the gene matches. Germline CDR1 MNHEY, CDR2 SVGAGI. The CDR3 DNA reads TGTGCCAGCAGTTGGACAGGGGATGATGGCTACACCTTC. This translates into CASSWTGDDGYTF.

The chain is built from TRBV27 and TRBJ2-3; tentatively, D is TRBD1 (6 bases). CDR3 size: 18 residues. In germline, CDR1 is MNHEY, CDR2 SMNVEV (reference sequence). The V end was cut by 4 bases, the J end by 2 bases, with 22 bases between. For the CDR3, the DNA is TGTGCCAGCAGTTCCTACCCCAGGGGACCTACCATCACAGATACGCAGTATTTT. Translated: CASSSYPRGPTITDTQYF.

This chain connects TRBV3-1 (or the pseudogene TRBV3-2) to TRBJ1-1, with 9 bases identical to TRBD1. After removal of 5 bases from V and 11 bases from J, the junction contained 12 bases not matched to a gene. Germline V gene lookup returns CDR1 LGHDT and CDR2 YNNKEL (reference sequence). This CDR3 region has 14 residues. CDR3 protein: CASSNSGTGNDAFF. The CDR3 region has the DNA TGTGCCAGCAGCAACTCCGGGACAGGGAATGATGCTTTCTTT.

The chain joins TRBV14 to TRBJ2-7; tentatively, D is TRBD1 (5 bases). CDR1 and CDR2 from the germline V gene are SGHDN and FVKESK. Between the trimmed V and J ends, which lost 1 base and 2 bases, there was a span of 12 bases. The length of the CDR3 is 15 residues. The CDR3 DNA sequence: TGTGCCAGCAGCCAAGCAAGGGGTAGGGCCTACGAGCAGTACTTC. Amino acid sequence: CASSQARGRAYEQYF.

This chain links TRBV7-8 with TRBJ1-2, with 7 nucleotides matching TRBD1. Unmatched junction bases numbered 10, after V lost 6 bases and J lost 3 bases. This CDR3 contains 15 residues. CDR1 is SGHVS and CDR2 is FQNEAQ in the germline V gene. CDR3 region: CASRHRQGGDYGYTF. The CDR3 nucleotides are TGTGCCAGCAGACACAGACAGGGTGGGGACTATGGCTACACCTTC.

In its sample, this clone was seen once. The chain couples TRBV18 to TRBJ2-1, with 9 positions matching TRBD2. CDR3 length: 15 residues. The germline gives CDR1 KGHSH, CDR2 LQKENI. The V and J ends lost 1 base and 4 bases, in that order; junction bases with no gene match: 2. Written as DNA, the CDR3 is TGTGCCAGCTCACCACGCGGGGGGGGTTACAATGAGCAGTTCTTC. This gives the protein CASSPRGGGYNEQFF.

This clone was seen only a few times. The chain carries TRBV27 and TRBJ2-4; D is unclear. The CDR3 length is 15 residues. Germline CDR1 reads MNHEY; CDR2 reads SMNVEV (reference sequence). With 5 bases removed from V and 6 bases from J, the gap between germline ends came to 17 bases. CDR3 amino acids: CASSTRQARVNIQYF. The DNA of the CDR3 is TGTGCCAGCAGTACAAGACAAGCCCGAGTAAACATTCAGTACTTC.

The rearrangement links TRBV4-1 to TRBJ2-7; D tentatively fits TRBD1 or TRBD2 (6 bases each). V lost 4 bases and J 7 bases, leaving 20 bases between the germline ends. The CDR3 runs 15 residues. Germline CDR1 reads MGHRA; CDR2 reads YSYEKL. The CDR3 loop is CASSLKGRGLGEQYF. The DNA of the CDR3 is TGCGCCAGCAGCCTAAAGGGCAGGGGACTGGGTGAGCAGTACTTC.